The entry that follows covers one TCR beta chain sequence. Its antigen target is currently unknown. No base qualities exist here, and no much larger clone lies one base off it. Reading the label with the study, this specimen's time point is: four to five weeks on oral tofacitinib. Read against the paper, the sample's treatment or condition label means: oral pan-JAK inhibitor, 5-10 mg twice daily. Lesional scalp punch biopsies and peripheral blood were obtained from alopecia areata patients. PBMCs were separated by density centrifugation and stained for CD3, CD4 and CD8, after which CD4+ and CD8+ T cells were sorted on a FACSAria. The library was produced with the immunoSEQ multiplex PCR assay. RNA was extracted from all samples and reverse transcribed into cDNA as template for TCR sequencing. SuperScript III was used to make first-strand cDNA, primed with a 2:1 mix of oligo-dT and random hexamers. A synthetic immune receptor repertoire was used to measure amplification bias, and any remaining bias was corrected computationally. In the original analysis: Raw reads were preprocessed for error removal, and CDR3 was defined according to IMGT conventions as running from the conserved cysteine to phenylalanine. Clonality was calculated as 1 minus Shannon entropy normalized by log2 of the number of productive unique TCRs. CD4 or CD8 identity of scalp clones was inferred by cross-referencing scalp TCRbeta sequences with sorted blood CD4 and CD8 repertoires. The source is immuneACCESS, and TCRdb retained only in-frame sequences with V and J called. Part of the clones is not carried over; for the studies checked, unresolved V genes explain less than half of this, and the remainder is unexplained. That table furnishes V, J and clone size, whereas the DNA furnished D and trimming. For this sample the table gives about 210,000 clones, of which around 66% were detected only once. The ten most abundant clones make up around 4% of the sample.

The data were taken from a study of CD8+ T cells in alopecia areata (dated 2018 in TCRdb). With regard to the full study: The treated patients, all with moderate-to-severe alopecia areata, were enrolled in an open-label pilot trial of oral tofacitinib given at 5 to 10 mg twice daily. For the treated patients, the SALT score, which quantifies what percentage of scalp surface area is affected, served as the measure of disease severity. The study used high-throughput TCRbeta sequencing to examine T cell clonal expansion in alopecia areata, in both the C3H/HeJ mouse model and human patients. Scalp clonality was compared across normal scalp (n=4), patchy alopecia areata scalp (n=8), and alopecia totalis/universalis scalp (n=8). TCRbeta CDR3 regions were amplified by immunoSEQ multiplex PCR using 35 Vbeta forward and 13 Jbeta reverse primers. The RNA source kit depended on sample type: the PAXgene miRNA kit for fixed scalp, the miRNeasy kit for PBMCs, and the RNeasy kit for mouse skin. In humans, TCRbeta sequencing was performed on scalp tissue and on sorted CD4+ and CD8+ peripheral blood T cells from healthy controls and from patients with patchy or totalis/universalis alopecia areata. Tofacitinib was given for 6 to 18 months, followed by 6 months of follow-up off drug to assess delayed response and recurrence. Tofacitinib-treated patients had biopsies at baseline and at 4 and 24 weeks of treatment, with a later scalp biopsy in several patients. Overall study results and their limits: Higher clonality and more expanded CD8+ clones were observed in lesional scalp than in normal scalp, particularly in alopecia totalis/universalis, a finding suggestive of antigenic drive. During tofacitinib treatment, many expanded lesional clones remained in scalp and blood, and this persistence may partly explain relapse after treatment is stopped. Scalp clonality and the number of expanded CD8+ clones among the top 100 scalp clones were significantly decreased by tofacitinib. Unlike mouse skin, which is dominated by gammadelta T cells, normal human skin has resident alphabeta T cells that are also sequenced, and this complicates analysis of the scalp TCR repertoire. Because the treated cohort was small and had only one nonresponder, larger studies are needed to examine links between baseline CD8+ expansion and response. Compared with mice, TCR sequences shared between patients were less clear, possibly partly because of HLA diversity across the patient population.

Relative to germline, V is 0 bases shorter and J is 0 bases shorter, with 9 bases between their ends. In the germline V gene, CDR1 corresponds to SGDLS and CDR2 to YYNGEE. There are 16 amino acids in the CDR3, from cysteine to phenylalanine inclusive. Only the CDR3 DNA is retained, 48 bases long and in frame from the first base. Recombination linked TRBV9 to TRBJ1-4; no D gene can be assigned with confidence. The origin of this receptor is a human donor with alopecia areata. The sequences come from CD4+ T cells sorted from blood, collected at week 4, from a patient treated with tofacitinib. The DNA is as follows: TGTGCCAGCAGCGTAGAAGGCAGACCAACTAATGAAAAACTGTTTTTT. Translated, it gives CASSVEGRPTNEKLFF.